This TCR beta chain comes out of a study of regulatory T cells in long-lasting Graves disease. Germline-derived CDR1 and CDR2 are WNHNN and SYGVQD (reference sequence). The CDR3 loop spans 14 amino acids. V lost 3 bases, J lost 7 bases, and 6 bases stayed unmatched. This clonotype was observed many times. Specified time point: newly diagnosed GD, antithyroid drugs for less than 3 months. The authors made the TCR library using RNA they extracted from PBMCs. CDR3 regions were amplified by Arm-PCR using iRepertoire HTBI primers to build TCR beta libraries. From the multiplex PCR reads, TCRdb called clonotypes with MiXCR, one entry per CDR3 protein. The sample lists about 420,000 distinct CDR3 sequences; roughly 17% were seen once. This same sample was also part of a study on T cells in Graves' hyperthyroidism and ophthalmopathy.

This clonotype was sampled from a woman under 30 with Graves disease. This chain joins TRBV10-1 and TRBJ2-1; 7 nucleotides match TRBD2. This sample comprised peripheral blood mononuclear cells (PBMCs), obtained at new diagnosis, from a patient treated with antithyroid drugs. CDR3 nucleotides: TGCGCCAGCAGTGACGCGGGAGCGGTAAATGAGCAGTTCTTC. As protein: CASSDAGAVNEQFF.